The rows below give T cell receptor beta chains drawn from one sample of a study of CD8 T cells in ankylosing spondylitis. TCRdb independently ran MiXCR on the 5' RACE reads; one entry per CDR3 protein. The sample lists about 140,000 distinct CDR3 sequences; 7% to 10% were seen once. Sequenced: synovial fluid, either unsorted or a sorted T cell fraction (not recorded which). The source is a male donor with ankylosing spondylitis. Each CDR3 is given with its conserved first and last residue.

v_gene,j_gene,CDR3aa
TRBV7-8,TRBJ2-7,CASSLQAYEQYF
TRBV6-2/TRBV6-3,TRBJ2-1,CASSNKQGAVLYNEQFF
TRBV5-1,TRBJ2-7,CASSLLAAVNEQYF
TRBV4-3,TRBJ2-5,CASSQDARGGAGETQYF
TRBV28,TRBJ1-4,CASSSLSGGRRKLFF
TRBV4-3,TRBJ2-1,CASSQDRVANEQFF
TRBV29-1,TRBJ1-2,CSAVQVGYGYTF
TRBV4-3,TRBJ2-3,CASSQDGRSTDTQYF
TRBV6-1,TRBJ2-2,CASYRLVGLNWELFF
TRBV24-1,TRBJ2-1,CATSALDSSYNEQFF
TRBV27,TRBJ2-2,CASSFAVSANTGELFF
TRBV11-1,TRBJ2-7,CASSFSGRDEPPTYEQYF
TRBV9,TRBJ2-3,CASSVLAGVPFGGTDTQYF
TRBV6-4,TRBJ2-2,CASSFDPGDTGELFF
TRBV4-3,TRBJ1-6,CASSQGALMNSPLHF
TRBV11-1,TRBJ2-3,CASRRIAGTDTQYF
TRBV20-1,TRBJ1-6,CSATLDSIYSPLHF
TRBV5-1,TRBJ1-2,CASSLSNYGYTF
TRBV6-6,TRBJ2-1,CASSSFNRGVFF
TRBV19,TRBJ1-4,CASSSPRQATNEKLFF
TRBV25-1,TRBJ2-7,CASSEYGQGVSYEQYF